Each of the 16 T cell receptor beta chains below was sequenced from the same sample in a study of cytomegalovirus exposure and HLA in healthy donors. The PCR used 60 Vbeta and 13 Jbeta primers. TCRdb keeps only in-frame clones here, not all; method: immunoSEQ multiplex PCR. Counted here are some 120,000 clones, roughly 68% occurring once; the ten biggest clones make up roughly 8.7%. Source material: PBMCs. All receptors derive from a man aged 25 to 40 in good health and CMV-seropositive.

The CDR3 protein is CAWSHMTENTEAFF. The CDR3 DNA reads as TGTGCCTGGAGTCATATGACAGAGAACACTGAAGCTTTCTTT. This chain connects TRBV30 to TRBJ1-1; tentatively, D is TRBD1 (5 bases). The CDR3 has 14 amino acids. Trimming took 2 bases from V and 1 from J, leaving 11 bases between them. The germline V gene encodes CDR1 GTSNPN and CDR2 SVGIG (reference sequence).

The chain links TRBV5-6 to TRBJ1-1; no reliable D call. This CDR3 contains 14 residues. Trimming shortened V by 4 bases and J by 5 bases, and 15 bases separated the two germline ends. Germline V CDR1 and CDR2: SGHDT, YYEEEE. For the CDR3, the DNA is TGTGCCAGCAGCCCGATGCCTAGCGGAACTGAAGCTTTCTTT. This encodes CASSPMPSGTEAFF.

This clone was observed a few times. Mismatch with germline at one junction end may stem from a read error. The chain recombines TRBV7-7 with TRBJ1-2, with 8 bases that match TRBD1. Germline CDR1 and CDR2: SSHAT and FNYEAQ (reference sequence). CDR3 length: 13 amino acids. The chain's CDR3 is CASSPPGQGGYTF. The CDR3 DNA reads TGTGCTAGCAGCCCGCCTGGACAGGGTGGCTACACCTTC.

The chain joins TRBV29-1 to TRBJ1-3; the match to TRBD1 covers 7 bases. J gave up 3 bases and V 5 bases, and 4 bases lay outside the gene matches. Germline CDR1 is SQVTM and CDR2 is ANQGSEA. The CDR3 spans 13 residues. This CDR3 reads CSVWAGGGNTIYF. The CDR3 DNA reads TGCAGCGTTTGGGCAGGGGGTGGAAACACCATATATTTT.

This chain joins TRBV28 and TRBJ2-3, with 13 bases matching TRBD2. J lost 9 bases, V lost 6 bases, and 3 bases had no gene match. The CDR3 has 13 amino acids. Looked up from germline, CDR1 is MDHEN and CDR2 is SYDVKM. Here the CDR3 reads CASSGTSGITQYF. CDR3 DNA sequence: TGTGCCAGCAGCGGGACTAGCGGGATCACGCAGTATTTT.

This clone was picked up one time. V is TRBV11-3 and J is TRBJ2-5; 9 bases align to TRBD2. V was pared by 1 base and J by 0 bases, with 0 bases of the junction left unmatched. The CDR3 consists of 15 residues. Germline CDR1 reads SGHNT; CDR2 reads YENEEA. Here the CDR3 DNA reads TGTGCCAGCAGCTTAGGCGGGGGGGACCAAGAGACCCAGTACTTC. This encodes CASSLGGGDQETQYF.

The chain links TRBV29-1 to TRBJ2-3; D uncertain. There are 15 residues in the CDR3. V was shortened by 1 base and J by 0 bases, with 11 bases between the two germline ends. The germline gives CDR1 SQVTM, CDR2 ANQGSEA. CDR3 DNA sequence: TGCAGCGTTGAAGTAGGCAGGCTGAGCACAGATACGCAGTATTTT. Its protein product is CSVEVGRLSTDTQYF.

This sequence joins TRBV6-5 and TRBJ1-1; D perhaps matches TRBD1 (6 bases). The CDR3 consists of 14 residues. Deletions cut 6 bases from V and 6 bases from J, with 17 bases between. Germline V gene lookup returns CDR1 MNHEY and CDR2 SVGAGI. The CDR3 region has the DNA TGTGCCAGCAGGCGGCCGGGGGGGCACGCTGAAGCTTTCTTT. Translated, it gives CASRRPGGHAEAFF.

The V call is TRBV28, the J call TRBJ1-4; possibly TRBD1 for D (6 bases). With 7 bases removed from V and 5 bases from J, the gap between germline ends came to 8 bases. CDR3 length equals 12 residues. From germline, CDR1 is MDHEN and CDR2 SYDVKM. The DNA of the CDR3 is TGTGCCAGCACTCAGGGGAATGAAAAACTGTTTTTT. Protein: CASTQGNEKLFF.

CDR3 residues: CASSPTLGQGASNEKLFF. As DNA, the CDR3 is TGTGCCAGCAGCCCCACGCTGGGACAGGGGGCGTCGAATGAAAAACTGTTTTTT. The rearrangement uses TRBV13 and TRBJ1-4; TRBD1 aligns across 12 bases. The junction had 12 bases not matched to a gene; V was cut back by 5 bases and J by 5 bases. Germline assignment: CDR1 PRHDT and CDR2 FYEKMQ (reference sequence). The CDR3 has 18 residues.

This chain joins TRBV5-1 and TRBJ1-1; no firm D call. Germline V lookup: CDR1 SGHRS, CDR2 YFSETQ. With 1 base removed from V and 4 bases from J, the gap between germline ends came to 14 bases. The CDR3 is made up of 15 amino acids. CDR3 DNA sequence: TGCGCCAGCAGCTTGTTGGTTCGGGAGGGCACTGAAGCTTTCTTT. Protein product: CASSLLVREGTEAFF.

The chain recombines TRBV29-1 with TRBJ1-2; 9 positions agree with TRBD1. The CDR3 is 15 residues long. The V segment lost 6 bases and the J segment 8 bases; nucleotides outside the gene matches: 16. Germline values: CDR1 SQVTM, CDR2 ANQGSEA. CDR3 sequence: CSVLGSPGQGGGYTF. The CDR3 region has the DNA TGCAGCGTCCTTGGATCACCGGGACAGGGCGGAGGCTACACCTTC.

The V and J genes are TRBV5-1 and TRBJ2-1; 7 bases map to TRBD2. The CDR3 covers 16 residues. Germline V gene data show CDR1 as SGHRS and CDR2 as YFSETQ. Trimming at V came to 0 bases and at J to 5 bases, leaving 8 bases not matched to a gene. The CDR3 region is CASSLARTSSNNEQFF. The DNA of the CDR3 is TGCGCCAGCAGCTTGGCCCGGACTAGTTCCAACAATGAGCAGTTCTTC.

V gene TRBV4-2 combines with J gene TRBJ2-1, with D possibly matching TRBD1 (5 bases). Per germline, CDR1 LGHNA and CDR2 YNFKEQ. Trimming left V 6 bases short and J 6 bases short, with 12 bases between. This CDR3 contains 13 residues. CDR3 in amino acids: CASRPKGFNEQFF. Here the CDR3 DNA reads TGTGCCAGCAGGCCGAAGGGGTTCAATGAGCAGTTCTTC.

Comment on this clone: Compared with germline, one end of the junction differs, possibly owing to a read error. The J gene is TRBJ2-3, the V gene TRBV6-7; TRBD2 might be the D (5 bases). TRBV6-7 is flagged as an ORF with uncertain function. The CDR3 consists of 16 residues. CDR3 sequence (DNA): TGTGCCGGCAGTTACTCGAATAAGCGGTGCACAGATACGCAGTATTTT. This translates into CAGSYSNKRCTDTQYF.

The V and J genes are TRBV6-1 and TRBJ1-5; TRBD1 aligns across 10 bases. CDR1 MNHNS and CDR2 SASEGT come from the germline V gene. The V gene end was trimmed by 0 bases and the J gene end by 5 bases; junction bases not matched to a gene: 1. The CDR3 is 15 residues long. CDR3 amino acids: CASSEAGTGDQPQHF. The CDR3 coding sequence is TGTGCCAGCAGTGAAGCCGGGACAGGGGATCAGCCCCAGCATTTT.